This TCR beta chain was captured in a study of control samples from healthy donors and cancer patients. Germline V gene sequence: CDR1 ENHRY, CDR2 SYGVKD. V lost 5 bases and J lost 2, with 21 bases in between. The CDR3 has 17 residues. The repertoire was sequenced with immunoSEQ multiplex PCR; TCRdb's copy has only in-frame clones and lacks some. The sample records 100,000 to 150,000 clones, more than 75% being singletons. Sequenced: blood. The source of this sequence is a man in his thirties or forties in good health. The rearrangement uses TRBV10-3 and TRBJ1-1; a possible D gene is TRBD1 (6 bases). CDR3 sequence: CAISPLGGSRGNTEAFF. CDR3 coding DNA: TGTGCCATCAGTCCCCTAGGAGGGAGCAGGGGCAACACTGAAGCTTTCTTT.